What follows are 29 T cell receptor beta chains derived from one specimen sequenced in a study of spatial heterogeneity in lung cancer. Time point meaning: blood at routine non-recurrence follow-up after resection. Sequencing was performed on whole RNA extracted from tumor and nontumor lung tissue, or from frozen PBMC, and the material was left unsorted. TCRdb redid the calling of the 5' RACE reads with MiXCR, one entry per CDR3 protein. In the table there are under 150,000 distinct CDR3 sequences, 12% of which are singletons. Sequenced material: PBMCs, taken at follow-up. The receptors were gathered from a male donor with early-stage non-small cell lung cancer.

The chain uses TRBV5-5 and TRBJ1-2, with D hard to call. V shed 4 bases and J shed 3 bases, with 25 bases lying between them. Germline CDR1 reads SGHKS; CDR2 reads YYEKEE (reference sequence). The CDR3 spans 18 residues. The CDR3 loop reads CASSPAWTTWPEDYGYTF. The CDR3 DNA follows: TGTGCCAGCAGCCCGGCATGGACGACCTGGCCTGAGGACTATGGCTACACCTTC. Full variable domain (remainder filled in from reference TRBV5-5 and TRBJ1-2): DAGVTQSPTHLIKTRGQQVTLRCSPISGHKSVSWYQQVLGQGPQFIFQYYEKEERGRGNFPDRFSARQFPNYSSELNVNALLLGDSALYLCASSPAWTTWPEDYGYTFGSGTRLTVV.

The rearrangement joins TRBV5-6 to TRBJ2-6; 9 bases align to TRBD1. The germline V gene encodes CDR1 SGHDT and CDR2 YYEEEE. The ends lost 2 bases at V and 2 bases at J; junction bases unmatched: 2. The CDR3 sequence is 16 residues long. The CDR3 DNA follows: TGTGCCAGCAGCTTTGGACAGGGGCCTGGGGCCAACGTCCTGACTTTC. As protein: CASSFGQGPGANVLTF.

This rearrangement joins TRBV5-8 to TRBJ1-6; D is undetermined. In germline, CDR1 is SGHTS, CDR2 YDEGEE. Trimming pared 6 bases from V and 7 bases from J, leaving 17 bases between. The CDR3 consists of 15 residues. This CDR3 reads CASKEQSRANSPLHF. The CDR3 DNA sequence: TGTGCCAGCAAAGAGCAGTCGCGAGCCAATTCACCCCTCCACTTT.

This clonotype appeared many times. The V call is TRBV7-8, the J call TRBJ2-4; D gene ambiguous. CDR1 is SGHVS and CDR2 is FQNEAQ in the germline V gene. The V end was cut by 1 base, the J end by 4 bases, with 5 bases between. The length of the CDR3 is 13 residues. CDR3 in DNA: TGTGCCAGCAGCTTAGACACAAAAAACATTCAGTACTTC. It codes for CASSLDTKNIQYF.

This clonotype was detected many times. The J gene is TRBJ2-3, the V gene TRBV12-3 or TRBV12-4; D is uncertain. CDR3 length: 13 amino acids. The V end was cut by 1 base, the J end by 2 bases, with 4 bases between. CDR3 residues: CASSLDITDTQYF. DNA of the CDR3: TGTGCCAGCAGTTTAGACATCACAGATACGCAGTATTTT.

This clonotype was seen ten or more times. The chain couples TRBV2 to TRBJ2-7, with 7 bases matching TRBD2. Germline values: CDR1 SNHLY, CDR2 FYNNEI. The CDR3 has 14 residues. V was clipped by 6 bases and J by 6 bases; unmatched bases: 11. In nucleotides, the CDR3 is TGTGCCAGCAGCCGGGCTTGGACTAGAGGCGAGCAGTACTTC. It translates to CASSRAWTRGEQYF.

This clonotype was seen only a few times. V and J are TRBV15 and TRBJ2-7, with D possibly matching TRBD2 (6 bases). The CDR3 length is 14 residues. V shed 9 bases and J shed 4 bases, with 19 bases lying between them. CDR1 LNHNV and CDR2 YYDKDF come from the germline V gene (reference sequence). The CDR3 here is CATSGTARAYEQYF. The CDR3 DNA sequence: TGTGCCACGTCCGGGACTGCAAGGGCTTACGAGCAGTACTTC.

The V and J genes are TRBV18 and TRBJ1-2; D perhaps matches TRBD1 (5 bases). The CDR3 runs to 13 residues. Germline-derived CDR1 and CDR2 are KGHSH and LQKENI. V shed 3 bases and J shed 3 bases, with 8 bases lying between them. In DNA form, the CDR3 reads TGTGCCAGCTCACCGTCGACAGACTATGGCTACACCTTC. It is translated as CASSPSTDYGYTF.

This clonotype has just a few counts. The gene calls are TRBV7-2 and TRBJ1-1; D gene uncertain. CDR1 is SGHTA and CDR2 is FQGNSA in the germline V gene. The CDR3 extends over 13 amino acids. Trimming took 4 bases from V and 6 from J, leaving 12 bases between them. CDR3: CASSSLGHAEAFF. Here the CDR3 DNA reads TGTGCCAGCAGCTCGCTTGGTCATGCTGAAGCTTTCTTT.

This clonotype has a handful of counts. The chain combines TRBV6-6 with TRBJ1-5; 7 bases are shared with TRBD1. V trimming: 8 bases; J trimming: 7 bases; junction bases outside the gene matches: 11. The germline CDR1 and CDR2 sequences are MNHNY and SVGAGI (reference sequence). CDR3 length equals 14 residues. The CDR3: CASGRRDSMQPQHF. The DNA for the CDR3 is TGTGCCAGCGGACGTCGGGACAGCATGCAGCCCCAGCATTTT.

This clonotype has ten or more counts. The gene calls are TRBV29-1 and TRBJ1-4; 10 bases are a match to TRBD1. With V trimmed by 5 bases and J by 8 bases, 5 bases remained unmatched. CDR3 size: 13 residues. Germline CDR1 and CDR2: SQVTM and ANQGSEA. The CDR3: CSVFRDRGEKLFF. Here the CDR3 DNA reads TGCAGCGTTTTCCGGGACAGGGGCGAAAAACTGTTTTTT.

The CDR3 DNA reads as TGTGCCAGCAGGGGTTTCGGAGGGCAGTTCTTC. Its protein is CASRGFGGQFF. The chain recombines TRBV12-3 or TRBV12-4 with TRBJ2-1; D may be TRBD2 (5 bases). Trimming stripped 6 bases from V and 12 bases from J, with 12 bases between. The CDR3 spans 11 residues.

This chain joins TRBV4-2 and TRBJ2-1; D may be TRBD2 (5 bases). The CDR3 spans 15 residues. The germline V gene has CDR1 LGHNA and CDR2 YNFKEQ. Trimming pared 0 bases from V and 6 bases from J, leaving 12 bases between. CDR3 region: CASSQERVRANEQFF. The CDR3 region has the DNA TGTGCCAGCAGCCAAGAGCGGGTTAGGGCCAATGAGCAGTTCTTC.

Only a few counts were recorded for this clonotype. The chain has TRBV20-1 and TRBJ2-7, with TRBD1 identical over 10 bases. Germline V gene data show CDR1 as DFQATT and CDR2 as SNEGSKA (reference sequence). The V and J ends lost 3 bases and 7 bases, in that order; junction bases with no gene match: 9. The CDR3 loop spans 14 amino acids. The CDR3 coding sequence is TGCAGTGCTAGTTCGGGACAGGGGATTAGGGAGCAGTACTTC. This gives the protein CSASSGQGIREQYF.

This clonotype was recorded a few times. This chain uses TRBV11-2 with TRBJ1-4; no reliable D call. Germline V CDR1 and CDR2: SGHAT, FQNNGV. V lost 1 base and J 5 bases, leaving 11 bases between the germline ends. The CDR3 loop spans 15 amino acids. Here the CDR3 reads CASSLAYNPNEKLFF. The CDR3, as DNA: TGTGCCAGCAGCTTAGCGTACAACCCCAATGAAAAACTGTTTTTT.

The chain has TRBV18 and TRBJ2-3; 8 bases agree with TRBD1. CDR3 length: 17 residues. The germline V gene encodes CDR1 KGHSH and CDR2 LQKENI. The V segment lost 3 bases and the J segment 7 bases; nucleotides outside the gene matches: 15. In nucleotides, the CDR3 is TGTGCCAGCTCACCCCCCTGGACAGGGACGGTGCGGAATACGCAGTATTTT. It codes for CASSPPWTGTVRNTQYF.

This clonotype was seen more than once but under ten times. V and J are TRBV7-2 and TRBJ2-1, with D perhaps being TRBD1 or TRBD2 (5 bases each). Germline lookup yields CDR1 SGHTA and CDR2 FQGNSA. The CDR3 sequence is 14 residues long. The ends were cut back, 5 bases at V and 8 bases at J, with 16 bases in the middle. The CDR3 nucleotides are TGTGCCAGCAGCCCTGGACCGGGGACGCATGAGCAGTTCTTC. Its translation is CASSPGPGTHEQFF.

V usage is TRBV12-3 or TRBV12-4 and J usage is TRBJ2-5; 7 positions match TRBD2. V was clipped by 8 bases and J by 4 bases; unmatched bases: 13. CDR3 length: 15 residues. CDR3 coding DNA: TGTGCCAGCCTTAGACGGGCGGGGGATGGAGAGACCCAGTACTTC. It codes for CASLRRAGDGETQYF.

The chain carries TRBV28 and TRBJ1-2; unclear D gene. Trimming removed 5 bases at V and 8 bases at J, with 15 bases between. CDR1 MDHEN and CDR2 SYDVKM come from the germline V gene. CDR3 length equals 13 residues. This chain's CDR3 is CASSRQAPGGYTF. CDR3 nucleotides: TGTGCCAGCAGTCGTCAGGCCCCCGGGGGCTACACCTTC.

This clonotype was observed a handful of times. This chain links TRBV20-1 with TRBJ1-1; no clear D. The V and J ends lost 3 bases and 1 base respectively, with 18 bases between them. CDR1 DFQATT and CDR2 SNEGSKA come from the germline V gene (reference sequence). The CDR3 runs to 16 residues. CDR3 in amino acids: CSASFRLGNPNTEAFF. The CDR3 DNA reads as TGCAGTGCTAGTTTTAGATTAGGTAATCCGAACACTGAAGCTTTCTTT.

This clonotype showed up just a few times. V and J are TRBV7-9 and TRBJ2-1, with TRBD2 matching 7 bases. The germline CDR1 and CDR2 sequences are SEHNR and FQNEAQ (reference sequence). CDR3 length equals 16 residues. V lost 5 bases to trimming and J lost 3 bases; unmatched junction nucleotides: 10. CDR3 sequence reads: CASSHLGLDIYNEQFF. CDR3 DNA: TGTGCCAGCAGCCATCTCGGACTAGATATCTACAATGAGCAGTTCTTC. The whole variable domain, filled in from reference TRBV7-9 and TRBJ2-1, reads DTGVSQNPRHKITKRGQNVTFRCDPISEHNRLYWYRQTLGQGPEFLTYFQNEAQLEKSRLLSDRFSAERPKGSFSTLEIQRTEQGDSAMYLCASSHLGLDIYNEQFFGPGTRLTVL.

In the case of this clonotype: This could be a read error, since a much larger clone is one nucleotide away. The rearrangement links TRBV20-1 to TRBJ2-3; D not certain. The CDR3 runs 14 residues. The germline V gene encodes CDR1 DFQATT and CDR2 SNEGSKA (reference sequence). CDR3 region: CSAPPRRFTDTRYF. The CDR3 nucleotides are TGCAGTGCCCCCCCGCGGCGTTTCACAGATACGCGGTATTTT.

V usage is TRBV24-1 and J usage is TRBJ2-3; TRBD1 agrees at 8 bases. The length of the CDR3 is 16 residues. In germline, CDR1 is KGHDR, CDR2 SFDVKD. With V trimmed by 3 bases and J by 2 bases, 6 bases remained unmatched. CDR3 loop: CATSDPGGSDTDTQYF. The CDR3 bases are TGTGCCACCAGTGATCCAGGGGGCTCTGACACAGATACGCAGTATTTT.

This clonotype was recorded many times. The chain combines TRBV5-4 with TRBJ1-1; D remains ambiguous. Between the trimmed V and J ends, which lost 4 bases and 5 bases, there was a span of 9 bases. Germline CDR1 reads SGHNT; CDR2 reads YYREEE (reference sequence). This CDR3 spans 12 amino acids. The DNA of the CDR3 is TGTGCCAGCAGCATTCTGGGGACTGAAGCTTTCTTT. This codes for CASSILGTEAFF.

This clonotype has only a few counts. This chain joins TRBV27 and TRBJ1-2; D might be TRBD1 (5 bases). The CDR3 contains 14 residues. From germline, CDR1 is MNHEY and CDR2 SMNVEV (reference sequence). V lost 2 bases and J lost 6, with 13 bases in between. The DNA for the CDR3 is TGTGCCAGCAGTTTAAGGTTAGGGGTCCATGGCTACACCTTC. This translates into CASSLRLGVHGYTF.

The gene calls are TRBV18 and TRBJ1-2, with D tentatively TRBD1 (5 bases). Germline CDR1 reads KGHSH; CDR2 reads LQKENI. V lost 4 bases and J lost 4, with 16 bases in between. This CDR3 is 15 amino acids long. As DNA, the CDR3 is TGTGCCAGCTCACGAAGTCGGGACTCTGGCTATGGCTACACCTTC. Residues: CASSRSRDSGYGYTF.

This clonotype was detected only a few times. The chain combines TRBV7-9 with TRBJ1-2; 8 positions match TRBD1. The germline V gene encodes CDR1 SEHNR and CDR2 FQNEAQ (reference sequence). The CDR3 consists of 15 residues. The V segment lost 3 bases and the J segment 6 bases; nucleotides outside the gene matches: 9. CDR3 residues: CASSFGQGRIHGYTF. CDR3 bases: TGTGCCAGCAGCTTCGGACAGGGAAGAATTCATGGCTACACCTTC.

This chain uses TRBV6-5 with TRBJ1-5; D remains unclear. The V end was cut by 4 bases, the J end by 6 bases, with 10 bases between. CDR1 is MNHEY, CDR2 SVGAGI, per germline. This CDR3 has 13 residues. The CDR3 bases are TGTGCCAGCAGTTTTTCGGACTCTCAGCCCCAGCATTTT. Translation: CASSFSDSQPQHF.

The chain has TRBV6-5 and TRBJ1-6; 9 bases align to TRBD1. The germline V gene has CDR1 MNHEY and CDR2 SVGAGI. The CDR3 runs 14 residues. V lost 6 bases to trimming and J lost 10 bases; unmatched junction nucleotides: 7. CDR3 DNA sequence: TGTGCCAGCAGCCACGGACAGGGGAACTCACCCCTCCACTTT. This codes for CASSHGQGNSPLHF.